Listed below are T cell receptor beta chains from one sample, sequenced in a study of T cells in Graves' hyperthyroidism and ophthalmopathy. Each CDR3 protein gets one entry after TCRdb re-called the multiplex PCR reads with MiXCR. The sample lists approximately 350,000 distinct CDR3 sequences, over 12% occurring once. Sequencing used blood. These receptors came from an older woman with Graves' ophthalmopathy. Each CDR3 is given with its conserved first and last residue.

v_gene,j_gene,CDR3aa
TRBV28,TRBJ2-5,CASQSSGTGEQETQYF
TRBV7-2,TRBJ2-3,CASNFAFGGSADTQYF
TRBV5-1,TRBJ2-2,CASSFLAAANTGELFF
TRBV7-9,TRBJ1-6,CASSPLGSNSPLHF
TRBV5-5,TRBJ2-1,CASSTPGTSLGEQFF
TRBV7-3,TRBJ2-1,CASSLGADEYNEQFF
TRBV3-1,TRBJ2-4,CASSQIAGENIQYF
TRBV7-8,TRBJ2-4,CASSLVAGGLNNIQYF
TRBV28,TRBJ1-4,CASRLARDTTNEKLFF
TRBV24-1,TRBJ2-3,CATSQTSGRATDTQYF
TRBV7-3,TRBJ2-1,CASSPTAAGEENEQFF
TRBV6-9,TRBJ2-7,CASSYGREYEQYF
TRBV6-6,TRBJ2-5,CASSYGTSGRALGETQYF
TRBV7-8,TRBJ2-7,CASNSRSSYEQYF
TRBV5-1,TRBJ1-3,CASSLLPGSGNTIYF
TRBV18,TRBJ1-1,CASYDLVNTEAFF